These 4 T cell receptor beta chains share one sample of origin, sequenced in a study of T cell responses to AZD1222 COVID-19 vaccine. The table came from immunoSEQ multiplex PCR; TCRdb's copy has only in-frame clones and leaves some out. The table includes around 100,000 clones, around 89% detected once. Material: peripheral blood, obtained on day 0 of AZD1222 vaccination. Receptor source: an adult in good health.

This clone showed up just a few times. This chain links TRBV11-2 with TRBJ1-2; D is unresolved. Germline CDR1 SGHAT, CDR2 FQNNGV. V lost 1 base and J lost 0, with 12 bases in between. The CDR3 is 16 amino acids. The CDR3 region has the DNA TGTGCCAGCAGCTTAGGAGGCAGAATCTCTAACTATGGCTACACCTTC. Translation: CASSLGGRISNYGYTF.

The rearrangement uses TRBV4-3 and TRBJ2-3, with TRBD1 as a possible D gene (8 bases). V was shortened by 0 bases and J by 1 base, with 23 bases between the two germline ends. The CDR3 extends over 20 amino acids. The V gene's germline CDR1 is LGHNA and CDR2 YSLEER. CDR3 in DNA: TGCGCCAGCAGCCAAGATCTGAACAGGGGGGGACGGACTCGCACAGATACGCAGTATTTT. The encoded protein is CASSQDLNRGGRTRTDTQYF.

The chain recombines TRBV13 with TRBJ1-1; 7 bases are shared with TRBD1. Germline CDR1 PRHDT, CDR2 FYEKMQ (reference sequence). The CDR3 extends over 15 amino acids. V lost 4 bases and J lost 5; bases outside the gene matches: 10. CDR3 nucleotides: TGTGCCAGCAGCTCCAACCTCAGGGGGAGGACTGAAGCTTTCTTT. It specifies CASSSNLRGRTEAFF. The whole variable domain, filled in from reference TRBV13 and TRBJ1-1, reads AAGVIQSPRHLIKEKRETATLKCYPIPRHDTVYWYQQGPGQDPQFLISFYEKMQSDKGSIPDRFSAQQFSDYHSELNMSSLELGDSALYFCASSSNLRGRTEAFFGQGTRLTVV.

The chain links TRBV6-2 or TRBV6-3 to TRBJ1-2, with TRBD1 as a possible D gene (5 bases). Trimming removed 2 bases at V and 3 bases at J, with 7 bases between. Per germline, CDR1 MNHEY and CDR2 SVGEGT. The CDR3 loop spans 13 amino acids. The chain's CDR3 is CASSYGGDYGYTF. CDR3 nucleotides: TGTGCCAGCAGTTACGGGGGTGACTATGGCTACACCTTC.